The clone carrying this TCR beta chain was seen a handful of times. The data are from a study of regulatory T cells in long-lasting Graves disease. CDR3-region Arm-PCR and iRepertoire HTBI primers produced the TCR beta libraries. TCRdb processed the multiplex PCR reads anew with MiXCR; each CDR3 protein has one entry. The repertoire has roughly 450,000 distinct CDR3 sequences, about 20% of them found once; the top ten carry approximately 7.8%. Time point in this sample: persistent/refractory GD, antithyroid drugs over 5 years with positive TRAb. Researchers made the TCR library from RNA that was extracted from PBMCs. CDR3 size: 11 residues. The V end lost 2 bases, the J end lost 4 bases, and 5 bases lay between the germline ends. Germline V lookup: CDR1 SQVTM, CDR2 ANQGSEA.

The chain combines TRBV29-1 with TRBJ1-1; the D gene is possibly TRBD1 (5 bases). This TCR was recovered from a female donor with Graves disease. The material was peripheral blood mononuclear cells (PBMCs), obtained when the disease was refractory, from a patient treated with antithyroid drugs. CDR3 nucleotides: TGCAGCGTTGAACAGGGCACTGAAGCTTTCTTT. Translation: CSVEQGTEAFF. Filled out from reference TRBV29-1 and TRBJ1-1, the complete variable domain reads SAVISQKPSRDICQRGTSLTIQCQVDSQVTMMFWYRQQPGQSLTLIATANQGSEATYESGFVIDKFPISRPNLTFSTLTVSNMSPEDSSIYLCSVEQGTEAFFGQGTRLTVV.